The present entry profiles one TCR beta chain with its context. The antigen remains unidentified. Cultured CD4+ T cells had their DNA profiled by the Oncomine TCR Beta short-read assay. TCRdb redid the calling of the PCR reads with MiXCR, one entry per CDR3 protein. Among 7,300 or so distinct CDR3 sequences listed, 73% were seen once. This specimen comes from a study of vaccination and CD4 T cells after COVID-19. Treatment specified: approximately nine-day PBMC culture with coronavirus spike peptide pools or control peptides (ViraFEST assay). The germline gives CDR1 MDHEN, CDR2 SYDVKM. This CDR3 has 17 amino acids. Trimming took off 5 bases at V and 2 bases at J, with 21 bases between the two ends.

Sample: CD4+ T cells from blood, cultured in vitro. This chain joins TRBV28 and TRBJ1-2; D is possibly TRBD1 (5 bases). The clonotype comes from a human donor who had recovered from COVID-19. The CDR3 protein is CASSAHSIRGQNYGYTF. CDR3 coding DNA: TGTGCCAGCAGTGCCCATTCGATCCGGGGCCAAAACTATGGCTACACCTTC.